The 6 T cell receptor beta chains below were found in one sample sequenced in a study of shared clonotypes between healthy human individuals. Produced via immunoSEQ multiplex PCR; TCRdb's table is partial and in-frame only. The repertoire holds more than 2 million clones, approximately 95% seen once, with around 0.13% in the top ten. The sample consisted of naive CD4+ T cells sorted from blood. As for subset: CD45RA+ positively selected. Every receptor here comes from a man younger than 35 in good health.

The chain links TRBV7-2 to TRBJ2-7; the match to TRBD1 covers 9 bases. Germline CDR1 is SGHTA and CDR2 is FQGNSA. The CDR3 runs to 15 residues. J gave up 4 bases and V 3 bases, and 7 bases lay outside the gene matches. The CDR3 sequence is CASSFSSQGAYEQYF. CDR3 DNA: TGTGCCAGCAGCTTTTCATCACAGGGGGCGTACGAGCAGTACTTC.

The chain has TRBV5-6 and TRBJ2-5, with a tentative D call TRBD1 (6 bases). V was clipped by 0 bases and J by 5 bases, with 11 bases between them. Germline loops: CDR1 SGHDT, CDR2 YYEEEE. The CDR3 has 14 residues. CDR3 bases: TGTGCCAGCAGCTTGGTGGGGGCCTGGGAGACCCAGTACTTC. As protein: CASSLVGAWETQYF.

V is TRBV10-3 and J is TRBJ2-7, with D unresolved. CDR3 length: 15 amino acids. From germline, CDR1 is ENHRY and CDR2 SYGVKD. V gave up 0 bases and J gave up 2 bases, with 11 bases separating them. The DNA for the CDR3 is TGTGCCATCAGTGAGTCGTTGGCAACGACCTACGAGCAGTACTTC. Its protein product is CAISESLATTYEQYF.

The J gene is TRBJ1-1, the V gene TRBV10-3; weak D call: TRBD1 (5 bases). The CDR3 length is 13 residues. Per the germline V gene, CDR1 is ENHRY and CDR2 is SYGVKD. Deletions cut 6 bases from V and 0 bases from J, with 8 bases between. The DNA for the CDR3 is TGTGCCATCAGGGACACCATGAACACTGAAGCTTTCTTT. This encodes CAIRDTMNTEAFF.

The V and J genes are TRBV18 and TRBJ2-2, with 14 nucleotides matching TRBD2. This CDR3 contains 19 residues. From germline, CDR1 is KGHSH and CDR2 LQKENI. J gave up 6 bases and V 3 bases, and 12 bases lay outside the gene matches. The CDR3 coding sequence is TGTGCCAGCTCACCCCCGGGACTAGCGGGGGCAGTGGCCTCCGGGGAGCTGTTTTTT. Translation gives CASSPPGLAGAVASGELFF.

The chain couples TRBV18 to TRBJ2-7; tentatively, D is TRBD1 (6 bases). The CDR3 loop spans 15 amino acids. CDR1 KGHSH and CDR2 LQKENI come from the germline V gene. V was cut by 2 bases and J by 3 bases, with 14 bases left in between. CDR3 DNA: TGTGCCAGCTCACCAGGGGCAGGGGATCTCTACGAGCAGTACTTC. Amino acid sequence: CASSPGAGDLYEQYF.